The 11 T cell receptor beta chains given below trace back to one sample, sequenced in a study of blood T cell repertoires in COVID-19 (dated by TCRdb to the early 2020s). Library preparation was by the immunoSEQ multiplex PCR assay. The table was pulled from immuneACCESS by TCRdb, which kept in-frame rearrangements only. Such tables lose some clones; where checked, under half of the loss comes from unresolved V genes, and the rest has no known cause. Recorded for this sample are roughly 200,000 clones; just under 85% of them occurred a single time. Clones ranked in the top ten supply approximately 5.1% of the sample. Sequencing used peripheral blood. These receptor sequences come from a woman aged 70-85 years with active or convalescent COVID-19.

This chain connects TRBV5-6 to TRBJ1-6; TRBD1 matches 9 bases. The CDR3 has 18 residues. J was trimmed by 7 bases and V by 2 bases; bases with no gene match: 13. CDR1 and CDR2 (germline): SGHDT, YYEEEE. This CDR3 is CASSLIQFWTGENSPLHF. CDR3 DNA: TGTGCCAGCAGCTTAATTCAATTTTGGACAGGGGAAAATTCACCCCTCCACTTT.

The chain joins TRBV21-1 to TRBJ2-7; TRBD2 is the table's D call and was not checked against the DNA. TRBV21-1 is tagged as a pseudogene. The CDR3 runs to 17 residues. As DNA, the CDR3 is TGTGCGACCCGGAAACCCGGGGGGCGGGAGGGGTCCTACGAGCAGTACTTC. This sequence encodes CATRKPGGREGSYEQYF.

The V gene is TRBV2, the J gene TRBJ2-7; D remains unclear. The germline V gene encodes CDR1 SNHLY and CDR2 FYNNEI. Trimming pared 6 bases from V and 0 bases from J, leaving 12 bases between. This CDR3 spans 14 amino acids. This chain's CDR3 is CASRRVGNSYEQYF. Here the CDR3 DNA reads TGTGCCAGCAGACGGGTGGGTAACTCCTACGAGCAGTACTTC.

The rearrangement links TRBV24-1 to TRBJ1-5, with 8 bases identical to TRBD1. The CDR3 is made up of 14 amino acids. Germline CDR1 is KGHDR and CDR2 is SFDVKD. Unmatched junction bases numbered 10, after V lost 7 bases and J lost 9 bases. The CDR3 sequence: CATRTGVSEGPQHF. CDR3 nucleotide sequence: TGTGCCACCAGGACAGGGGTCTCCGAAGGGCCCCAGCATTTT.

As DNA, the CDR3 is TGTGCCAGCAGCTTAGAGGGCTGGACAGGTCGTGGAAACACCATATATTTT. Translated, it gives CASSLEGWTGRGNTIYF. V usage is TRBV7-8 and J usage is TRBJ1-3; 7 bases are shared with TRBD1. Unmatched junction bases numbered 9, after V lost 1 base and J lost 3 bases. Germline loops: CDR1 SGHVS, CDR2 FQNEAQ. This CDR3 contains 17 residues.

The chain is built from TRBV5-1 and TRBJ2-1, with a possible D match to TRBD2 (6 bases). The CDR3 has 14 residues. Trimming took 3 bases from V and 2 from J, leaving 9 bases between them. Germline V gene sequence: CDR1 SGHRS, CDR2 YFSETQ. CDR3 region: CASSYREPYNEQFF. The CDR3, as DNA: TGCGCCAGCAGCTATCGGGAGCCCTACAATGAGCAGTTCTTC.

V and J are TRBV28 and TRBJ2-2, with 14 bases fitting TRBD2. The CDR3 is 20 amino acids. V lost 1 base to trimming and J lost 6 bases; unmatched junction nucleotides: 13. Germline CDR1 MDHEN, CDR2 SYDVKM. The CDR3 sequence: CASSLFPGTSGSSIAGELFF. In DNA, the CDR3 is TGTGCCAGCAGTTTATTTCCCGGGACTAGCGGGAGTTCGATCGCCGGGGAGCTGTTTTTT.

The V gene is TRBV19, the J gene TRBJ2-1; TRBD2 aligns across 8 bases. The CDR3 runs 15 residues. After removal of 6 bases from V and 6 bases from J, the junction contained 10 bases not matched to a gene. In germline, CDR1 is LNHDA, CDR2 SQIVND (reference sequence). The CDR3 here is CASSRVAGLGNEQFF. CDR3 DNA: TGTGCCAGTAGCCGGGTAGCGGGATTAGGCAATGAGCAGTTCTTC.

This clone has a single count. The chain couples TRBV29-1 to TRBJ2-6, with TRBD1 matching over 9 bases. The CDR3 covers 16 residues. Germline trimming cut 6 bases from V and 1 base from J; bases unmatched to any gene: 7. Germline CDR1 and CDR2: SQVTM and ANQGSEA. The chain's CDR3 is CSVGTGTGSGANVLTF. CDR3 nucleotides: TGCAGCGTCGGGACCGGGACAGGGTCTGGGGCCAACGTCCTGACTTTC. The full variable domain, its missing parts supplied by reference TRBV29-1 and TRBJ2-6, is SAVISQKPSRDICQRGTSLTIQCQVDSQVTMMFWYRQQPGQSLTLIATANQGSEATYESGFVIDKFPISRPNLTFSTLTVSNMSPEDSSIYLCSVGTGTGSGANVLTFGAGSRLTVL.

V gene TRBV11-2 combines with J gene TRBJ1-2, with no clear D. The CDR3 has 13 amino acids. V lost 0 bases and J lost 3, with 5 bases in between. Germline assignment: CDR1 SGHAT and CDR2 FQNNGV. This chain's CDR3 is CASSLEQYYGYTF. CDR3 nucleotide sequence: TGTGCCAGCAGCTTAGAACAGTACTATGGCTACACCTTC.

The gene calls are TRBV5-4 and TRBJ2-5; 7 nucleotides line up with TRBD1. The CDR3 is 14 amino acids. The junction had 4 bases not matched to a gene; V was cut back by 4 bases and J by 1 base. Looked up from germline, CDR1 is SGHNT and CDR2 is YYREEE (reference sequence). This CDR3 is CASSLRQGQETQYF. The CDR3 region has the DNA TGTGCCAGCAGCCTGCGACAGGGCCAAGAGACCCAGTACTTC.